This TCR beta chain originates from a study of graft-versus-host responses after intestinal transplantation. About the research overall: The whole recipient group had anti-thymocyte globulin induction followed by tacrolimus and steroids for two to three years.

Irradiated, violet-dye-labeled stimulator cells, roughly 200,000 in number, were plated with roughly 200,000 CFSE-labeled responder cells. Responder cells that were proliferating and CFSE-low, both CD3+CD4+ and CD3+CD8+, were sorted after the reaction. Clones were sequenced by immunoSEQ multiplex PCR, and TCRdb holds only the in-frame ones, with some missing. Of 7,000 or so clones listed, about 24% are singletons. Broader study findings: GvH clones detected in recipient marrow included some appearing first in ileum or blood.

Trimming took 4 bases from V and 0 from J, leaving 18 bases between them. CDR1 and CDR2 from the germline V gene are GTSNPN and SVGIG (reference sequence). The CDR3 extends over 16 amino acids. The sample consisted of alloreactive CD8+ T cells from a mixed lymphocyte reaction culture, taken before transplantation. Subset denoted: CFSE-low proliferating T cells sorted from roughly six-day pre-transplant mixed lymphocyte reaction (GvH or HvG direction). This chain links TRBV30 with TRBJ1-1, with a tentative D call TRBD1 (6 bases). The TCR originated in a human patient who was an organ donor for intestinal transplantation. DNA of the CDR3: TGTGCCTGGATCAACCACAGGGAACTCATGAACACTGAAGCTTTCTTT. Its translation is CAWINHRELMNTEAFF. Complete variable domain (other parts from reference TRBV30 and TRBJ1-1): SQTIHQWPATLVQPVGSPLSLECTVEGTSNPNLYWYRQAAGRGLQLLFYSVGIGQISSEVPQNLSASRPQDRQFILSSKKLLLSDSGFYLCAWINHRELMNTEAFFGQGTRLTVV.